This TCR beta chain was found in a study of blood T cell repertoires in COVID-19. Study context: In each case, the material was cDNA or gDNA derived from T cells, B-cell-depleted T cells, or PBMCs.

Recovered participants had two consecutive negative NP/OP PCR tests, healthcare professional clearance, or symptom resolution. The protocol was immunoSEQ multiplex PCR, while the TCRdb copy is restricted to in-frame clones and leaves out a portion. Counted here are over 150,000 clones, approximately 84% occurring once; the ten biggest clones make up 6.5% to 9.5%. The CDR3 has 12 residues. V was trimmed by 5 bases and J by 0 bases, leaving 4 bases between them. Germline CDR1 is LNHDA and CDR2 is SQIVND (reference sequence). Specimen: PBMCs or T cells enriched from blood (not recorded which). This receptor was obtained from a man aged 40-55 years who had recovered from COVID-19. V gene TRBV19 combines with J gene TRBJ1-1; no definite D call. The CDR3: CASSEMNTEAFF. The CDR3 bases are TGTGCCAGTAGTGAGATGAACACTGAAGCTTTCTTT.